The next 24 T cell receptor beta chains were all read from a single sample in a study of shared clonotypes between healthy human individuals. Only in-frame clones appear in the TCRdb table, and some are missing; sequencing was by immunoSEQ multiplex PCR. The sample yields roughly 2 million clones, approximately 94% seen once. CD45RO-negative CD8 cells positively selected for CCR7 made up the naive population, which excluded terminally differentiated effector memory CD45RA+ cells. Input material: naive CD8+ T cells sorted from blood. Receptors originate from a young man in good health.

This clone was observed a single time. The chain uses TRBV13 and TRBJ1-2, with 8 bases identical to TRBD1. Germline loops: CDR1 PRHDT, CDR2 FYEKMQ (reference sequence). This CDR3 has 13 amino acids. V trimming: 5 bases; J trimming: 8 bases; junction bases outside the gene matches: 7. The CDR3 nucleotides read TGTGCCAGCAGCCCTGGACAGGGTTGGGGCTACACCTTC. This sequence encodes CASSPGQGWGYTF. Complete variable domain (other parts from reference TRBV13 and TRBJ1-2): AAGVIQSPRHLIKEKRETATLKCYPIPRHDTVYWYQQGPGQDPQFLISFYEKMQSDKGSIPDRFSAQQFSDYHSELNMSSLELGDSALYFCASSPGQGWGYTFGSGTRLTVV.

Regarding this clone: The sample carries other DNA sequences with the same CDR3. The chain employs TRBV2 and TRBJ2-1; D remains ambiguous. Germline V CDR1 and CDR2: SNHLY, FYNNEI. The CDR3 is 14 amino acids. The ends were cut back, 6 bases at V and 1 base at J, with 10 bases in the middle. CDR3: CASSEPGSYNEQFF. CDR3 nucleotide sequence: TGTGCCAGCAGCGAACCCGGATCCTACAATGAGCAGTTCTTC.

CDR3 sequence reads: CASSQDWGYQSYEQYF. The CDR3 nucleotides are TGCGCCAGCAGCCAAGATTGGGGGTACCAGAGTTACGAGCAGTACTTC. This chain joins TRBV4-1 and TRBJ2-7, with D perhaps TRBD1 or TRBD2 (5 bases each). V lost 0 bases and J lost 4, with 16 bases in between. Germline V gives CDR1 MGHRA, CDR2 YSYEKL. The CDR3 is 16 residues long.

The chain employs TRBV7-9 and TRBJ1-2; 10 nucleotides match TRBD1. CDR3 size: 15 residues. CDR1 and CDR2 from the germline V gene are SEHNR and FQNEAQ (reference sequence). V was clipped by 3 bases and J by 7 bases; unmatched bases: 8. CDR3 bases: TGTGCCAGCAGCTTCCAGACAGGGGGCCCTTCTGGCTACACCTTC. It encodes CASSFQTGGPSGYTF.

A remark on this clone: Other DNA sequences within the sample encode an identical CDR3. V gene TRBV19 combines with J gene TRBJ2-1; D gene uncertain. Germline values: CDR1 LNHDA, CDR2 SQIVND (reference sequence). V lost 7 bases, J lost 3 bases, and 10 bases lay in between. CDR3 length: 13 amino acids. In DNA form, the CDR3 reads TGTGCCAGTACCCCGCACAGCTACAATGAGCAGTTCTTC. Translating gives CASTPHSYNEQFF.

In this sample, this clone turned up a few times. The V gene is TRBV6-5, the J gene TRBJ1-1, with D tentatively TRBD1 (5 bases). Trimming took 5 bases from V and 0 from J, leaving 10 bases between them. The germline V gene encodes CDR1 MNHEY and CDR2 SVGAGI. This CDR3 comprises 14 residues. CDR3 nucleotides: TGTGCCAGCAGTAGGGGCGCGGTGAACACTGAAGCTTTCTTT. This sequence encodes CASSRGAVNTEAFF.

This rearrangement joins TRBV5-4 to TRBJ2-7; D may be TRBD2 (6 bases). Looked up from germline, CDR1 is SGHNT and CDR2 is YYREEE (reference sequence). The CDR3 has 14 amino acids. V was trimmed by 2 bases and J by 2 bases, leaving 11 bases between them. CDR3 sequence (DNA): TGTGCCAGCAGCTTCGTAGGGGAGGCCTACGAGCAGTACTTC. It codes for CASSFVGEAYEQYF.

This rearrangement joins TRBV7-6 to TRBJ1-6; TRBD1 agrees at 7 bases. Looked up from germline, CDR1 is SGHVS and CDR2 is FNYEAQ. J lost 5 bases, V lost 5 bases, and 9 bases had no gene match. The CDR3 is 16 residues long. CDR3 sequence: CASSGPGGADNSPLHF. The CDR3 DNA is TGTGCCAGCAGCGGCCCAGGGGGGGCCGATAATTCACCCCTCCACTTT.

The chain has TRBV2 and TRBJ2-1; TRBD1 matches at 7 bases. The CDR3 has 14 residues. Germline assignment: CDR1 SNHLY and CDR2 FYNNEI. The V and J ends lost 9 bases and 10 bases, in that order; junction bases with no gene match: 15. The CDR3 DNA is TGTGCCAGTAGGGGGCCACAAGGGCTGGTCGAGCAGTTCTTC. This codes for CASRGPQGLVEQFF.

Of note for this clone: Other DNA sequences in this specimen translate into the identical CDR3. This chain joins TRBV5-4 and TRBJ1-2; 8 bases match TRBD1. The junction had 4 bases not matched to a gene; V was cut back by 1 base and J by 8 bases. The CDR3 spans 13 residues. CDR1 and CDR2 (germline): SGHNT, YYREEE (reference sequence). CDR3 DNA: TGTGCCAGCAGCTTGCAGGGGGCAGACGGCTACACCTTC. It encodes CASSLQGADGYTF.

The chain employs TRBV5-4 and TRBJ1-2; weak D call: TRBD1 (5 bases). Trimming took 3 bases from V and 3 from J, leaving 15 bases between them. CDR1 is SGHNT and CDR2 is YYREEE in the germline V gene (reference sequence). CDR3 length: 15 residues. This CDR3 is CASSSLQQDYYGYTF. CDR3 in DNA: TGTGCCAGCAGCTCGCTGCAACAGGATTACTATGGCTACACCTTC.

The J gene is TRBJ1-1, the V gene TRBV9, with D possibly being TRBD1 (5 bases). The germline V gene encodes CDR1 SGDLS and CDR2 YYNGEE. The V and J ends lost 7 bases and 5 bases respectively, with 15 bases between them. The CDR3 is 13 amino acids. The CDR3 sequence is CASGRGAGTEAFF. In nucleotides, the CDR3 is TGTGCCAGCGGGAGGGGCGCAGGGACTGAAGCTTTCTTT.

The chain joins TRBV5-1 to TRBJ1-2, with D unclear. V was shortened by 0 bases and J by 8 bases, with 11 bases between the two germline ends. Germline CDR1 SGHRS, CDR2 YFSETQ. The CDR3 has 13 residues. CDR3 DNA sequence: TGCGCCAGCAGCTTGGGGTTGGCGGAAGGCTACACCTTC. Residues: CASSLGLAEGYTF.

V usage is TRBV4-3 and J usage is TRBJ2-1; D might be TRBD1 (7 bases). This CDR3 spans 16 amino acids. In germline, CDR1 is LGHNA, CDR2 YSLEER. The V and J ends lost 4 bases and 5 bases respectively, with 18 bases between them. CDR3 DNA sequence: TGCGCCAGCAGCCCCGAGCCCAGGGGGGCCAACAATGAGCAGTTCTTC. This codes for CASSPEPRGANNEQFF.

V is TRBV15 and J is TRBJ2-2; no firm D call. Germline lookup yields CDR1 LNHNV and CDR2 YYDKDF (reference sequence). The ends were cut back, 0 bases at V and 4 bases at J, with 3 bases in the middle. The CDR3 is made up of 13 amino acids. This chain's CDR3 is CATSRDATGELFF. The CDR3 bases are TGTGCCACCAGCAGAGATGCCACCGGGGAGCTGTTTTTT.

CDR3 DNA sequence: TGTGCCGCGGAGGGTTCTGCCTACGAGCAGTACTTC. It codes for CAAEGSAYEQYF. The V gene is TRBV6-1, the J gene TRBJ2-7; the D gene is possibly TRBD2 (6 bases). Looked up from germline, CDR1 is MNHNS and CDR2 is SASEGT. The V end lost 11 bases, the J end lost 2 bases, and 13 bases lay between the germline ends. The CDR3 totals 12 residues.

The V gene is TRBV14, the J gene TRBJ2-7; tentatively, D is TRBD2 (6 bases). V dropped 4 bases and J dropped 2 bases, with 12 bases sitting between them. In germline, CDR1 is SGHDN, CDR2 FVKESK. The CDR3 runs to 14 residues. This chain's CDR3 is CASSPRDFTYEQYF. The CDR3 nucleotides are TGTGCCAGCAGCCCCAGGGACTTCACCTACGAGCAGTACTTC.

This clone was detected once. The J gene is TRBJ2-7, the V gene TRBV15, with D perhaps matching TRBD1 (5 bases). The CDR3 length is 16 residues. Germline lookup yields CDR1 LNHNV and CDR2 YYDKDF (reference sequence). With 3 bases removed from V and 2 bases from J, the gap between germline ends came to 17 bases. CDR3 sequence: CATSREQGYEAYEQYF. CDR3 coding DNA: TGTGCCACCAGCAGGGAGCAGGGTTATGAAGCCTACGAGCAGTACTTC.

The CDR3 bases are TGTGCCAGCAGTGAAGGCCGGGGGAGGTCCTACGAGCAGTACTTC. This gives the protein CASSEGRGRSYEQYF. The chain recombines TRBV2 with TRBJ2-7; D is possibly TRBD2 (6 bases). Germline CDR1 is SNHLY and CDR2 is FYNNEI. The V end was cut by 1 base, the J end by 1 base, with 11 bases between. The CDR3 length is 15 residues.

This rearrangement joins TRBV4-1 to TRBJ1-2, with 10 nucleotides matching TRBD1. V gave up 1 base and J gave up 5 bases; unmatched junction bases: 10. The germline CDR1 and CDR2 sequences are MGHRA and YSYEKL. This CDR3 comprises 17 residues. CDR3 coding DNA: TGCGCCAGCAGCCAAGTCAAAGGCGGGACAGGGGATTATGGCTACACCTTC. Encoded protein: CASSQVKGGTGDYGYTF.

A note on this clone: Other DNA sequences of this sample code for an identical CDR3. The chain has TRBV10-3 and TRBJ2-7; 9 bases align to TRBD2. The germline V gene has CDR1 ENHRY and CDR2 SYGVKD. The CDR3 extends over 15 amino acids. V shed 3 bases and J 0 bases; nucleotides not matched to a gene: 3. For the CDR3, the DNA is TGTGCCATCAGTGATGGTAGCGGGAGCTCCTACGAGCAGTACTTC. Translation: CAISDGSGSSYEQYF.

The chain links TRBV2 to TRBJ2-5; D is ambiguous. There are 14 residues in the CDR3. Germline CDR1 and CDR2: SNHLY and FYNNEI. Trimming shortened V by 2 bases and J by 2 bases, and 9 bases separated the two germline ends. CDR3 sequence reads: CASSEWRMQETQYF. CDR3 DNA sequence: TGTGCCAGCAGTGAATGGCGCATGCAAGAGACCCAGTACTTC.

The V call is TRBV6-5, the J call TRBJ2-7, with TRBD2 matching 8 bases. V gave up 5 bases and J gave up 5 bases; unmatched junction bases: 8. Per germline, CDR1 MNHEY and CDR2 SVGAGI. This CDR3 is built from 14 residues. The CDR3 region is CASSLRGGGDEQYF. The CDR3 nucleotides are TGTGCCAGCAGTCTCCGGGGGGGAGGAGACGAGCAGTACTTC.

The rearrangement joins TRBV19 to TRBJ2-7; D perhaps matches TRBD2 (6 bases). V shed 6 bases and J shed 0 bases, with 15 bases lying between them. This CDR3 has 15 amino acids. Germline-derived CDR1 and CDR2 are LNHDA and SQIVND (reference sequence). The CDR3 sequence: CASSPRGALSYEQYF. In nucleotides, the CDR3 is TGTGCCAGTAGCCCTCGCGGGGCCCTCTCCTACGAGCAGTACTTC.